The clone carrying this T cell receptor beta chain was recorded at least ten times. What it recognizes is unknown. The template for TCR beta VDJ and CDR3 sequence profiling was genomic DNA. MiXCR, run by TCRdb on the reads, gives a single entry per CDR3 protein. The data contain approximately 220,000 distinct CDR3 sequences, about 44% of them singletons. Selection for sequencing was limited to patients who had shown CD8+CD57+ cell expansion by flow cytometry. This sample was included in a study of CD8+CD57+ T cells in acquired aplastic anemia. About the research overall: Sorted CD4+ and CD8+ cells gave a mean 3.2 ug DNA, range about 0.19 to 27.4 ug. Overall study findings and caveats: The same twenty-nine CD8+ CDR3 sequences occurred in patients and in controls. Between patients and controls, CD8+ Simpson's diversity did not vary significantly.

Germline CDR1 is MGHRA and CDR2 is YSYEKL. The CDR3 is made up of 14 amino acids. With 0 bases removed from V and 6 bases from J, the gap between germline ends came to 11 bases. Sequencing input: sorted CD4+, CD8+, or CD8+CD57+ T cells (not recorded which) from PBMCs. This chain joins TRBV4-1 and TRBJ1-2; D is possibly TRBD1 (5 bases). This receptor was identified in a human donor with aplastic anemia. The CDR3 is CASSQEGRRDGYTF. The DNA for the CDR3 is TGCGCCAGCAGCCAAGAGGGACGGAGAGATGGCTACACCTTC.